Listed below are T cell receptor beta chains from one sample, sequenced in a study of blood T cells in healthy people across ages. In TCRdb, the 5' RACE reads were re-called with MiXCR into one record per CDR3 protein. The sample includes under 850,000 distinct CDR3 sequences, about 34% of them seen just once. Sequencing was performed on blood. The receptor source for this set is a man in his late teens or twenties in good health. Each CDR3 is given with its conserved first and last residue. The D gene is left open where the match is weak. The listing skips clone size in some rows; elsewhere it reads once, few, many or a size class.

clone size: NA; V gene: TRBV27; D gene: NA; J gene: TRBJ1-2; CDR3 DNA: TGTGCCAGCAGTTACCAGGGGAGTCTGTATGGCTACACCTTC; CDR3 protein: CASSYQGSLYGYTF
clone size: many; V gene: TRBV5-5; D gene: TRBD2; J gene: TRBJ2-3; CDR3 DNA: TGTGCCAGCAGCTCTCTAGCGGGGGGTTCCACAGATACGCAGTATTTT; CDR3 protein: CASSSLAGGSTDTQYF
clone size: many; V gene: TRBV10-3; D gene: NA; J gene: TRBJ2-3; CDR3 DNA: TGTGCCATCAGTGAGCGGGAGGATACGCAGTATTTT; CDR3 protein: CAISEREDTQYF
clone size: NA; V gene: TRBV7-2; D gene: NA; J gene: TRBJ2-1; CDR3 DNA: TGTGCCAGCAGCTTAGGGACCTCCTACAATGAGCAGTTCTTC; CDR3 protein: CASSLGTSYNEQFF
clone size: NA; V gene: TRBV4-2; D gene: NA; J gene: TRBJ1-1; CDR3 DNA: TGTGCCGGCAGTCGTGGGGTAGACAACACTGAAGCTTTCTTT; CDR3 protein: CAGSRGVDNTEAFF
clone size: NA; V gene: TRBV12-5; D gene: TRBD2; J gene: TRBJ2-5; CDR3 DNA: TGTGCTAGTGGTTTGGGACCTAAGCGGGGGCCTCGAGTCGATGAGCAGTACTTC; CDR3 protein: CASGLGPKRGPRVDEQYF
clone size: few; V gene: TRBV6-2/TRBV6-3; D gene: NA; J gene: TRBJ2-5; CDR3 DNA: TGTGCCAGCAGTCCCGGGGGTGAACAGACCCAGTACTTC; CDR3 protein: CASSPGGEQTQYF
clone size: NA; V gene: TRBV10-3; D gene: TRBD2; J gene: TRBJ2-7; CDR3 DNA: TGTGCCATCAGTGAGCGACTAGCGGGGGGGAATGAGCAGTACTTC; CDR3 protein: CAISERLAGGNEQYF
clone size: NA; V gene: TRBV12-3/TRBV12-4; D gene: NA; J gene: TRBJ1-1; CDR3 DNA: TGTACCAGCAGCCAGGCAGGGATGCGAGCTTTCTTT; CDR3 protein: CTSSQAGMRAFF
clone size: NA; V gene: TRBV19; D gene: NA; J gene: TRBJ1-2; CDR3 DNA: TGTGCCAGTAGTATAGTCGGACAGTCCTATGGCTACACCTTC; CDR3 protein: CASSIVGQSYGYTF
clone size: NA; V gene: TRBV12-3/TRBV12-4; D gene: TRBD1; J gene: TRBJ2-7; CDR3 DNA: TGTGCCAACAGTCCAACCCCGACAGGGACGTACGAGCAGTACTTC; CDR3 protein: CANSPTPTGTYEQYF
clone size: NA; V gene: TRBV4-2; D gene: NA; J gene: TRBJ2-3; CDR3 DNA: TGTGCCAGCAGCCAAGGGGAGGCCCCCGGCGCGCAGTATTTT; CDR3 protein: CASSQGEAPGAQYF
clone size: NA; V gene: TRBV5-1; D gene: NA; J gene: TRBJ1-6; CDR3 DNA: TGCGCCAGCAGCGTGGTTGGGACCGATTCACCCCTCCACTTT; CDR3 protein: CASSVVGTDSPLHF
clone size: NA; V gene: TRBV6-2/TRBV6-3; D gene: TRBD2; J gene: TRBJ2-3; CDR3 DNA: TGTGCCACTAACCCTGCACTAGCGGGGCCCTCCACAGATACGCAGTATTTT; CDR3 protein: CATNPALAGPSTDTQYF
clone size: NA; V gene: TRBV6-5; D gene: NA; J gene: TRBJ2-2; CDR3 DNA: TGTGCCAGTTTACAGGGGGGACTAGATTTCACCGGGGAGCTGTTTTTT; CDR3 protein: CASLQGGLDFTGELFF
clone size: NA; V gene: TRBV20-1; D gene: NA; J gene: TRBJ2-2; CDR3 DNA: TGCAGTGCTAGAGCGGTCGGGGAGCTGTTTTTT; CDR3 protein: CSARAVGELFF
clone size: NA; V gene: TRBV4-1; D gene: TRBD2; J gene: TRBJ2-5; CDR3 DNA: TGCGCCAGCAGCCAAGAGTCCCGACTAGCGGGAGTTCTGCAGACCCAGTACTTC; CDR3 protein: CASSQESRLAGVLQTQYF
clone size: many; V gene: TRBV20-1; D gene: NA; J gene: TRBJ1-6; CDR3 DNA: TGCAGTGCTGCCCCCCGGGGAGGTTTGGGGGATTCACCCCTCCACTTT; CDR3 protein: CSAAPRGGLGDSPLHF
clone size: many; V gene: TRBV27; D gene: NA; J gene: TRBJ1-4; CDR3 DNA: TGTGCCAGCAGTCCCGGGGCTAATGAAAAACTGTTTTTT; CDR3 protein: CASSPGANEKLFF
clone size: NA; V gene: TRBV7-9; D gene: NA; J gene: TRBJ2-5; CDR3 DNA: TGTGCCAGCAGCCCCCCCCCGTTAAGAGGGGCCGGGGAGACCCAGTACTTC; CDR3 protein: CASSPPPLRGAGETQYF
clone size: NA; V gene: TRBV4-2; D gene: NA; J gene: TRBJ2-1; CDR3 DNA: TGTGCCAGCAGCCAAGATTCAGTGACCAATGAGCAGTTCTTC; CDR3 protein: CASSQDSVTNEQFF
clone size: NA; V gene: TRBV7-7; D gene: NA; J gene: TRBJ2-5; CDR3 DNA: TGTGCTAGCAGCTTAGGAGAGACCCAGCACTTC; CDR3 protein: CASSLGETQHF
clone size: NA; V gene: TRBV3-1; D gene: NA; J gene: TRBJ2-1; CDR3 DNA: TGTGCCAGCAGCTATAAGGACAAGGCAACCTACAATGAGCAGTTCTTC; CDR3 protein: CASSYKDKATYNEQFF
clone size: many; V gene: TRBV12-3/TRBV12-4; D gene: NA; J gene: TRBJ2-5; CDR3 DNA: TGTGCCAGCACCTTGGGCCCCGAGGTGGCCCAGTACTTC; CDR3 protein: CASTLGPEVAQYF
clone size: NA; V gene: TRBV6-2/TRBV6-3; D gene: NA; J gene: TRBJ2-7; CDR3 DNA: TGTGCCGTCCAAGGTTCTCAGGGAAACGAGCAGTACTTC; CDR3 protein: CAVQGSQGNEQYF
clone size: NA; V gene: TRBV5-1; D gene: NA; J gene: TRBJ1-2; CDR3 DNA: TGCGCCAGCAGCCCCCGGGCCCCTAACTATGGCTACACCTTC; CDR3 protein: CASSPRAPNYGYTF
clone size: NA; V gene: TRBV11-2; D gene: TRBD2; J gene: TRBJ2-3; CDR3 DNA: TGTGCCAGCAGCCATAGTCGGGGCGGGAGAAGCACAGATACGCAGTATTTT; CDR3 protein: CASSHSRGGRSTDTQYF
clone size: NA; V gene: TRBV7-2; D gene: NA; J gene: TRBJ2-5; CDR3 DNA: TGTGCCAGCAGCCTAAGACTTCGATCTAGGGAGACCCAGTACTTC; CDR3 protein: CASSLRLRSRETQYF
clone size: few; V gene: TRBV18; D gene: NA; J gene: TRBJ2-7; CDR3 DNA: TGTGCCAGCTCGCCATCCGGGACGAATGAGCAGTACTTC; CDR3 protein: CASSPSGTNEQYF